One sample yielded the 20 T cell receptor beta chains listed below, sequenced in a study of blood T cell repertoires in COVID-19. Only in-frame clones appear in the TCRdb table, and some are missing; sequencing was by immunoSEQ multiplex PCR. Altogether a few hundred thousand clones are present, approximately 81% being singletons, with the ten largest covering about 10%. The sequencing sample was made of peripheral blood. All receptors derive from an elderly woman with acute or convalescent COVID-19.

The chain carries TRBV3-1 (or the pseudogene TRBV3-2) and TRBJ1-5; 7 bases are shared with TRBD1. CDR1 LGHDT and CDR2 YNNKEL come from the germline V gene (reference sequence). The CDR3 consists of 15 residues. The V segment lost 1 base and the J segment 7 bases; nucleotides outside the gene matches: 7. The CDR3 sequence is CASSQGRQGSQPQHF. CDR3 DNA: TGTGCCAGCAGCCAAGGAAGACAGGGAAGCCAGCCCCAGCATTTT.

The V gene is TRBV7-9, the J gene TRBJ2-7; TRBD2 aligns across 8 bases. Unmatched junction bases numbered 11, after V lost 0 bases and J lost 7 bases. The germline V gene encodes CDR1 SEHNR and CDR2 FQNEAQ (reference sequence). The CDR3 loop spans 16 amino acids. The CDR3 is CASSLAAPAGGGEQYF. As DNA, the CDR3 is TGTGCCAGCAGCTTAGCCGCCCCGGCGGGGGGAGGGGAGCAGTACTTC.

This clone was seen a handful of times. J is TRBJ2-1 and V is TRBV7-9; the match to TRBD1 covers 7 bases. CDR1 and CDR2 from the germline V gene are SEHNR and FQNEAQ (reference sequence). Unmatched junction bases numbered 12, after V lost 5 bases and J lost 8 bases. There are 15 residues in the CDR3. CDR3 in amino acids: CASSPLGQVGHEQFF. The CDR3 DNA reads TGTGCCAGCAGCCCCCTTGGACAGGTGGGACATGAGCAGTTCTTC.

The chain has TRBV14 and TRBJ1-6; the D is unclear. Germline V CDR1 and CDR2: SGHDN, FVKESK. Trimming removed 0 bases at V and 0 bases at J, with 9 bases between. There are 17 residues in the CDR3. Written as DNA, the CDR3 is TGTGCCAGCAGCCAAGAATTGGGGAGCTCCTATAATTCACCCCTCCACTTT. Translating gives CASSQELGSSYNSPLHF.

V and J are TRBV2 and TRBJ2-3; TRBD2 matches 10 bases. The germline gives CDR1 SNHLY, CDR2 FYNNEI. V gave up 7 bases and J gave up 4 bases; unmatched junction bases: 11. The CDR3 is 16 residues long. CDR3: CASILTASGGPDTQYF. CDR3 sequence (DNA): TGTGCCAGCATCCTGACGGCTAGCGGGGGCCCAGATACGCAGTATTTT. Based on the CDR3 plus reference TRBV2 and TRBJ2-3, the full variable domain is EPEVTQTPSHQVTQMGQEVILRCVPISNHLYFYWYRQILGQKVEFLVSFYNNEISEKSEIFDDQFSVERPDGSNFTLKIRSTKLEDSAMYFCASILTASGGPDTQYFGPGTRLTVL.

The V gene is TRBV7-9, the J gene TRBJ2-2, with D possibly being TRBD2 (5 bases). Germline CDR1 reads SEHNR; CDR2 reads FQNEAQ (reference sequence). This CDR3 has 14 residues. Trimming cost V 3 bases and J 1 base, with 6 bases left between them. The CDR3 here is CASSFGGNTGELFF. Here the CDR3 DNA reads TGTGCCAGCAGCTTTGGAGGGAACACCGGGGAGCTGTTTTTT.

The V gene is TRBV2, the J gene TRBJ1-1; no firm D call. The V gene's germline CDR1 is SNHLY and CDR2 FYNNEI. This CDR3 is 13 amino acids long. The ends were cut back, 8 bases at V and 4 bases at J, with 14 bases in the middle. The CDR3 DNA reads TGTGCCAGCCGTCCCGGGGAGACCACTGAAGCTTTCTTT. Translating gives CASRPGETTEAFF.

This clone was seen at least ten times. CDR3: CASSLAGDHGYTF. CDR3 nucleotides: TGTGCCAGCAGCCTAGCGGGGGACCATGGCTACACCTTC. The rearrangement links TRBV5-4 to TRBJ1-2; D might be TRBD1 (5 bases). There are 13 residues in the CDR3. Germline-derived CDR1 and CDR2 are SGHNT and YYREEE (reference sequence). Trimming left V 4 bases short and J 6 bases short, with 13 bases between.

The chain carries TRBV11-3 and TRBJ2-7, with D perhaps matching TRBD1 (5 bases). The ends were cut back, 6 bases at V and 4 bases at J, with 13 bases in the middle. Germline CDR1 is SGHNT and CDR2 is YENEEA. This CDR3 has 13 amino acids. The DNA for the CDR3 is TGTGCCAGCAGAGGGGCGAGACCTTACGAGCAGTACTTC. Protein sequence: CASRGARPYEQYF.

The chain joins TRBV3-1 (or the pseudogene TRBV3-2) to TRBJ2-7, with 13 nucleotides matching TRBD2. The length of the CDR3 is 19 residues. Germline values: CDR1 LGHDT, CDR2 YNNKEL (reference sequence). With V trimmed by 3 bases and J by 2 bases, 13 bases remained unmatched. CDR3 nucleotides: TGTGCCAGCAGCCATTTAGGGACAGGGGGACTAGCGGGGACCTACGAGCAGTACTTC. This gives the protein CASSHLGTGGLAGTYEQYF.

The chain carries TRBV10-3 and TRBJ2-7; TRBD2 agrees at 11 bases. Per the germline V gene, CDR1 is ENHRY and CDR2 is SYGVKD. Trimming removed 2 bases from V and 3 bases from J; junction bases left unmatched: 0. CDR3 length: 14 amino acids. The DNA of the CDR3 is TGTGCCATCAGTGAGACTAGCGGGAGCTACGAGCAGTACTTC. Protein: CAISETSGSYEQYF.

V and J are TRBV19 and TRBJ2-3; 7 bases fit TRBD1. Germline lookup yields CDR1 LNHDA and CDR2 SQIVND (reference sequence). V trimming: 5 bases; J trimming: 6 bases; junction bases outside the gene matches: 8. The CDR3 is 14 residues long. CDR3 region: CASSSRTGADTQYF. Written as DNA, the CDR3 is TGTGCCAGTAGTTCGAGGACAGGCGCCGATACGCAGTATTTT.

The chain uses TRBV5-1 and TRBJ2-2, with TRBD2 matching over 8 bases. The V gene end was trimmed by 4 bases and the J gene end by 5 bases; junction bases not matched to a gene: 10. Germline V gives CDR1 SGHRS, CDR2 YFSETQ. The length of the CDR3 is 16 residues. The CDR3: CASSLSGEEETGELFF. The CDR3 region has the DNA TGCGCCAGCAGCCTTAGCGGGGAGGAGGAAACCGGGGAGCTGTTTTTT.

The chain joins TRBV2 to TRBJ2-1; D perhaps matches TRBD2 (7 bases). Deletions cut 3 bases from V and 4 bases from J, with 13 bases between. CDR1 is SNHLY, CDR2 FYNNEI, per germline. The CDR3 length is 15 residues. The CDR3 loop is CASSDQGTIYNEQFF. DNA for the CDR3: TGTGCCAGCAGTGACCAGGGGACTATTTACAATGAGCAGTTCTTC.

The rearrangement uses TRBV30 and TRBJ1-2; D is ambiguous. Trimming shortened V by 3 bases and J by 3 bases, and 8 bases separated the two germline ends. CDR3 length: 12 amino acids. CDR1 and CDR2 from the germline V gene are GTSNPN and SVGIG (reference sequence). The CDR3 loop reads CAWRYADYGYTF. DNA of the CDR3: TGTGCCTGGAGGTACGCGGACTATGGCTACACCTTC.

Only one count was recorded for this clone. The chain uses TRBV6-5 and TRBJ2-7; D is perhaps TRBD1 (6 bases). Germline CDR1 is MNHEY and CDR2 is SVGAGI. Trimming removed 7 bases at V and 2 bases at J, with 18 bases between. This CDR3 has 15 residues. CDR3 residues: CASTPRGGSPYEQYF. The CDR3 region has the DNA TGTGCCAGCACCCCAAGAGGGGGTTCCCCCTACGAGCAGTACTTC.

The chain couples TRBV29-1 to TRBJ1-1; D possibly corresponds to TRBD1 (6 bases). Germline-derived CDR1 and CDR2 are SQVTM and ANQGSEA. This CDR3 spans 12 amino acids. The V gene lost 4 bases and the J gene lost 5 bases, with 11 bases spanning the gap. The chain's CDR3 is CSVGTGRTEAFF. CDR3 DNA sequence: TGCAGCGTTGGAACAGGGAGAACTGAAGCTTTCTTT.

The chain combines TRBV10-3 with TRBJ2-3; TRBD2 aligns across 11 bases. V shed 6 bases and J 5 bases; nucleotides not matched to a gene: 10. In germline, CDR1 is ENHRY, CDR2 SYGVKD. The CDR3 is made up of 16 amino acids. CDR3 sequence reads: CAISGTSGLAGDTQYF. DNA of the CDR3: TGTGCCATCAGCGGGACTAGCGGCCTCGCGGGAGATACGCAGTATTTT.

CDR3 DNA sequence: TGCGCCAGCAGCGTCCAGACAGGGGGGACACGGACTGAAGCTTTCTTT. Translated: CASSVQTGGTRTEAFF. This sequence joins TRBV5-1 and TRBJ1-1; 9 positions agree with TRBD1. This CDR3 has 16 amino acids. The trim removed 4 bases at V and 5 bases at J, leaving 12 bases unmatched. Per germline, CDR1 SGHRS and CDR2 YFSETQ. Variable domain in full (rest from reference TRBV5-1 and TRBJ1-1): KAGVTQTPRYLIKTRGQQVTLSCSPISGHRSVSWYQQTPGQGLQFLFEYFSETQRNKGNFPGRFSGRQFSNSRSEMNVSTLELGDSALYLCASSVQTGGTRTEAFFGQGTRLTVV.

This sequence joins TRBV19 and TRBJ1-5; TRBD1 might be the D (5 bases). Germline V gene data show CDR1 as LNHDA and CDR2 as SQIVND (reference sequence). The CDR3 has 13 residues. Trimming cost V 4 bases and J 7 bases, with 11 bases left between them. This CDR3 is CASSSQGGQPQHF. In DNA, the CDR3 is TGTGCCAGTAGTAGCCAGGGAGGCCAGCCCCAGCATTTT.